This T cell receptor beta chain was found in a study of blood T cells in healthy people across ages. Sample-barcoded 5' priming and a J-beta primer mix drove a second PCR of roughly 7 to 11 cycles. TCRdb reprocessed the 5' RACE reads via MiXCR and lists one record per CDR3 protein. This table has more than 650,000 distinct CDR3 sequences, roughly 50% appearing once. The V gene lost 3 bases and the J gene lost 0 bases, with 6 bases spanning the gap. The CDR3 is made up of 15 amino acids. Looked up from germline, CDR1 is MDHEN and CDR2 is SYDVKM. The V call is TRBV28, the J call TRBJ2-6; no clear D. The specimen sequenced was blood. This TCR derives from a man at least 80 years old in good health. The CDR3 bases are TGTGCCAGCAGTTTTCCGTTCTCTGGGGCCAACGTCCTGACTTTC. It specifies CASSFPFSGANVLTF. Full variable domain (missing parts from reference TRBV28 and TRBJ2-6): DVKVTQSSRYLVKRTGEKVFLECVQDMDHENMFWYRQDPGLGLRLIYFSYDVKMKEKGDIPEGYSVSREKKERFSLILESASTNQTSMYLCASSFPFSGANVLTFGAGSRLTVL.